Below, one T cell receptor beta chain is given with its context. This clone was detected only once. Its antigen is currently not known. No per-base quality is available; no much larger clone lies one base away. The CDR3 goes from the cysteine to the phenylalanine over 15 residues. Solely the CDR3 DNA is kept, with 45 bases framed from the first base. In the germline V gene (reference sequence), CDR1 corresponds to SEHNR and CDR2 to FQNEAQ. V is cut by 2 bases and J by 5 bases, and the space between the germline ends is 13 bases. The data stem from a study of T cell responses to AZD1222 COVID-19 vaccine (dated by TCRdb to the early 2020s). For context, the study as a whole: AZD1222 recipients whose second dose came at about 4 weeks and those whose second dose came at about 12 weeks were combined into one group, since spike-specific TCR depth and breadth did not differ between the two schedules. TCR sequencing covered over 230 trial participants: nearly 210 given two doses of AZD1222 and about 26 given two doses of MenACWY control vaccine. Trial participants were enrolled into age subgroups of 18-55, 56-69 and 70-plus years, which contained around 150, 29 and 61 TCR-sequenced participants, respectively.

This sample's time point label indicates: baseline before first vaccination. Vaccinee samples came from UK trials COV001 and COV002, including a single-blind randomized controlled phase 2/3 trial of AZD1222 (ChAdOx1 nCoV-19) in healthy adults. Trial participant PBMC samples were collected at day 0 and day 28 after the second dose for TCRbeta chain sequencing. Results the study describes overall, beyond this receptor: Because no day 14 peak-response samples were available, repertoires were characterized only after the peak T cell response. Conclusions about previously exposed vaccinees are limited, since just five to seven AZD1222 recipients were seropositive for SARS-CoV-2 at baseline. Reportedly, close to half of the unique spike-specific TCRs recognized epitopes lying outside the regions that are mutated in the B.1.351 and B.1.1.7 variants. Participants were mostly white British and included more females than males, and it was suggested by the authors that clonal diversity may have been underestimated. In the small 56-69-year group, the increase in depth fell short of significance, most likely because of low power. Spike-specific TCR breadth and depth rose significantly after two AZD1222 doses compared with day 0 and with MenACWY recipients. Vaccine-associated CD4 TCRs spanned the whole spike protein, with dominant responses in regions 160-218 and 743-854.

The CDR3 regions of human TCRbeta chains were analyzed by immunosequencing. The authors' analysis ran thus. Repertoire TCRs were checked for matches against a reference library of SARS-CoV-2-specific TCRs that had been generated using the MIRA antigen-specificity platform. Breadth meant the fraction of unique TCRs that were SARS-CoV-2-associated, whereas depth meant the fraction of total T cells that were SARS-CoV-2-associated. Using the MIRA data, every spike-specific TCR was mapped to the spike region that the TCR reacted to and assigned to either a CD4 or a CD8 class. Log10-transformed breadth and depth values were compared by one-way ANOVA with Sidak's multiple comparisons tests. TCRdb retrieved this table from immuneACCESS and kept in-frame rearrangements only. Not all clones are present; in checked studies, unresolved V genes account for under half, and no reason is known for the remainder. V, J and clone size were drawn from that table, and D and trimming were deduced from the DNA. This sample holds about 100,000 clones; about 88% were observed only once. 4% to 6% of the sample comes from the top ten.

The rearrangement combines TRBV7-9 with TRBJ1-5, and perhaps TRBD1 as D gene, on 6 matching bases. The clonotype comes from an adult in good health. Sequencing used peripheral blood, obtained on day 0 of AZD1222 vaccination. This receptor has the CDR3 CASSLLGGRDQPQHF. In nucleotides, the sequence is TGTGCCAGCAGCTTACTGGGGGGCCGTGATCAGCCCCAGCATTTT.